This TCR beta chain was sequenced during a study of CD8 T cells in Susac syndrome. High-throughput TCR beta sequencing covered peripheral CD8+ and CD4+ T cells. Fulfillment of recently defined diagnostic criteria for definite or probable disease was shown by the patients with Susac syndrome. The RNA, 0.5 to 1 ug, was put through reverse transcription using random hexamers. Amplification of TCR beta CDR3 by immunoSEQ multiplex PCR spanned 54 Vbeta and 13 Jbeta. Each CDR3 protein is one row after TCRdb ran MiXCR on the immunoSEQ multiplex PCR reads. The sample holds over 120,000 distinct CDR3 sequences; roughly 94% are singletons and the top ten take roughly 0.14%. As regards this clonotype: What it binds is unknown.

Study conclusions and caveats: No clonal expansion appeared among CD4+ T cells in Susac patients.

Germline V gene lookup returns CDR1 SNHLY and CDR2 FYNNEI. V was pared by 8 bases and J by 10 bases, with 21 bases between. The CDR3 loop spans 14 amino acids. V usage is TRBV2 and J usage is TRBJ2-1; possibly TRBD1 for D (8 bases). The receptor comes from a human donor with Susac syndrome. The specimen sequenced was CD4+ T cells from PBMCs. CDR3 nucleotide sequence: TGTGCCAGCCAGACTTGGACAGGGCGGGGGGAGCAGTTCTTC. Translated, it gives CASQTWTGRGEQFF.